This T cell receptor (beta chain) was recovered during a study of response to subunit inactivated influenza vaccine. Each CDR3 protein gets one entry after TCRdb re-called the RT-PCR reads with MiXCR. The data show fewer than 700,000 distinct CDR3 sequences, with over 10% seen just once and about an eighth held by the top ten. The CDR3 extends over 14 amino acids. Trimming took off 6 bases at V and 0 bases at J, with 14 bases between the two ends. Germline lookup yields CDR1 SQVTM and CDR2 ANQGSEA. A few counts support this clonotype. This receptor was obtained from a man aged 45-65 years who received an inactivated influenza vaccine. Material: PBMCs from blood, obtained roughly 46 days after vaccination. This chain uses TRBV29-1 with TRBJ1-1; D unresolved. CDR3 in amino acids: CSVKPTEMNTEAFF. The CDR3 region has the DNA TGCAGCGTGAAGCCAACAGAGATGAACACTGAAGCTTTCTTT.